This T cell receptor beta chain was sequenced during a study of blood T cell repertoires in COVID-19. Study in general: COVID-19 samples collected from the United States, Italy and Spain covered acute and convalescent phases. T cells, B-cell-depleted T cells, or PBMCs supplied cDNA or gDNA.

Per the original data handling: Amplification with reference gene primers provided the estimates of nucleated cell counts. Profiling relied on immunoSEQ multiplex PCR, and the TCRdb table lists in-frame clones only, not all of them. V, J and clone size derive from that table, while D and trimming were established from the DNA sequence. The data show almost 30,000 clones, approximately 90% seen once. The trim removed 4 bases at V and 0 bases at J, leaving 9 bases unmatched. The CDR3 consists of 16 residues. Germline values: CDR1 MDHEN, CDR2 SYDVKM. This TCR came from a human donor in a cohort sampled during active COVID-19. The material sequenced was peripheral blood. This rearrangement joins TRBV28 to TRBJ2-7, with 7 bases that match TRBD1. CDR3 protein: CASSSPGRQGSYEQYF. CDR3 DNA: TGTGCCAGCAGTTCCCCCGGACGACAGGGCTCCTACGAGCAGTACTTC.